This TCR beta chain was captured in a study of regulatory T cells in long-lasting Graves disease. Study-wide results and caveats: Exclusively peripheral blood, rather than thyroid tissue, was studied. Newly diagnosed disease favored TRBV20-1 and TRBJ2-1 over persistent disease.

Researchers made TCR beta libraries by using iRepertoire HTBI primers and running Arm-PCR on CDR3 regions. TCRdb analysed the multiplex PCR reads with MiXCR anew, one entry per CDR3 protein. This table has hundreds of thousands of distinct CDR3 sequences, 15% to 20% appearing once. Described time point: persistent/refractory GD, antithyroid drugs over 5 years with positive TRAb. After RNA was extracted from PBMCs, the TCR library was made from it. Points on this clonotype: The antigen remains undetermined.

Deletions cut 3 bases from V and 3 bases from J, with 9 bases between. The CDR3 is 13 residues long. This receptor was obtained from a female donor with Graves disease. V and J are TRBV12-3 or TRBV12-4 and TRBJ2-7; D remains ambiguous. The sequences come from peripheral blood mononuclear cells (PBMCs), collected when the disease was refractory, from a patient treated with antithyroid drugs. CDR3 nucleotides: TGTGCCAGCAGTTTCGGAGACCTCTACGAGCAGTACTTC. Translation: CASSFGDLYEQYF.